The T cell receptor beta chain under discussion was sequenced for a study of cytomegalovirus exposure and HLA in healthy donors. The table lists this clone with a count of one. No antigen is known for it. Germline V gene sequence: CDR1 MDHEN, CDR2 SYDVKM. This CDR3 contains 14 residues. Trimming cost V 3 bases and J 5 bases, with 13 bases left between them. Using immunoSEQ multiplex PCR, the repertoire was profiled, and TCRdb retains in-frame clones only, with some absent. The table lists 200,000 to 250,000 clones, roughly 88% of them singletons. Separate from the 666-subject first cohort, the roughly 120-subject validation cohort was the one that the donors belonged to. Study findings and constraints: As was reported, the classifier diagnosed cytomegalovirus status with high specificity and sensitivity. Rare TCR sequences dominated, though some public TCRs recurred in many donors.

This TCR was recovered from a woman aged 25 to 39 in good health and CMV-seropositive. The sequencing input was PBMCs. The J gene is TRBJ2-5, the V gene TRBV28; D may be TRBD2 (5 bases). CDR3 amino acids: CASSLTNTYETQYF. The DNA of the CDR3 is TGTGCCAGCAGTTTGACTAACACTTACGAGACCCAGTACTTC.